A selection of T cell receptor beta chains follows, all from one sample in a study of radiation and T cells in renal cell carcinoma. Profiled with immunoSEQ multiplex PCR; TCRdb holds only in-frame clones, not every one. The sample lists some 43,000 clones, 65% to 85% occurring once. The sample here was blood, taken from a patient whose treatment included radiotherapy and nephrectomy. These receptors originate from a woman between 70 and 85 years old with renal cell carcinoma. CDR3s leave out the opening cysteine and the closing phenylalanine or tryptophan. Each record gives: CDR3 protein, V gene, J gene.

CDR3aa: ASSFNELGIYEQY; v_gene: TRBV6-5; j_gene: TRBJ2-7
CDR3aa: ASSIGTGVTY; v_gene: TRBV19; j_gene: TRBJ2-7
CDR3aa: ASSSRGPNYGYT; v_gene: TRBV5-1; j_gene: TRBJ1-2
CDR3aa: ASSRDRYNEQF; v_gene: TRBV6-6; j_gene: TRBJ2-1
CDR3aa: AISAGTGYTGELF; v_gene: TRBV10-3; j_gene: TRBJ2-2
CDR3aa: ASSEDLSSYNEQF; v_gene: TRBV9; j_gene: TRBJ2-1
CDR3aa: ATVFGLSRNTEAF; v_gene: TRBV6-6; j_gene: TRBJ1-1
CDR3aa: ASRHPRGTEAF; v_gene: TRBV6-5; j_gene: TRBJ1-1
CDR3aa: ASITDRAAYGYT; v_gene: TRBV6-1; j_gene: TRBJ1-2
CDR3aa: ASSSWTGSSYEQY; v_gene: TRBV7-9; j_gene: TRBJ2-7
CDR3aa: ARSLGSGLPFYNEQF; v_gene: TRBV5-3; j_gene: TRBJ2-1
CDR3aa: ASSRSERAHEQY; v_gene: TRBV7-9; j_gene: TRBJ2-7
CDR3aa: ASSPRAPGQGAIEQY; v_gene: TRBV18; j_gene: TRBJ2-7
CDR3aa: AIDPRGLAGSGQETQY; v_gene: TRBV10-3; j_gene: TRBJ2-5
CDR3aa: ASSLPRAGPGGPGELF; v_gene: TRBV5-1; j_gene: TRBJ2-2
CDR3aa: ASSLGTDAYEQY; v_gene: TRBV6-5; j_gene: TRBJ2-7
CDR3aa: ASSLVDSHRAGYT; v_gene: TRBV5-4; j_gene: TRBJ1-2
CDR3aa: ASSVDAGQGSYEQY; v_gene: TRBV9; j_gene: TRBJ2-7
CDR3aa: ASSQLAVRQPQH; v_gene: TRBV16; j_gene: TRBJ1-5
CDR3aa: ASSLAPTATNEKLF; v_gene: TRBV27; j_gene: TRBJ1-4
CDR3aa: ASSIGREETQY; v_gene: TRBV7-6; j_gene: TRBJ2-5
CDR3aa: ASSSNTLSNQPQH; v_gene: TRBV19; j_gene: TRBJ1-5
CDR3aa: ASSVGDEKLF; v_gene: TRBV6-1; j_gene: TRBJ1-4
CDR3aa: ASSILANRHLSPLH; v_gene: TRBV19; j_gene: TRBJ1-6
CDR3aa: ASSTSHGQGNGYT; v_gene: TRBV4-1; j_gene: TRBJ1-2
CDR3aa: ASRLGGISFEQY; v_gene: TRBV2; j_gene: TRBJ2-7
CDR3aa: ASSEQSGRFYNEQF; v_gene: TRBV6-4; j_gene: TRBJ2-1
CDR3aa: ASSAYSGGYEQF; v_gene: TRBV9; j_gene: TRBJ2-1
CDR3aa: ASSLRTSGVETQY; v_gene: TRBV9; j_gene: TRBJ2-5
CDR3aa: ASRSISGANVLT; v_gene: TRBV6-6; j_gene: TRBJ2-6
CDR3aa: ASSFLGRSNQPQH; v_gene: TRBV7-6; j_gene: TRBJ1-5
CDR3aa: AWAGLAGLYEQY; v_gene: TRBV30; j_gene: TRBJ2-7
CDR3aa: ASSDGYAGITGELF; v_gene: TRBV10-1; j_gene: TRBJ2-2
CDR3aa: ASSRATGLASYEQY; v_gene: TRBV7-2; j_gene: TRBJ2-7
CDR3aa: ASSYSRDNEQF; v_gene: TRBV6-5; j_gene: TRBJ2-1
CDR3aa: ASSLNGPSEGETQY; v_gene: TRBV7-7; j_gene: TRBJ2-5
CDR3aa: ASSQEGQGARSEAF; v_gene: TRBV5-5; j_gene: TRBJ1-1
CDR3aa: ASSQEGAGQGHFSYEQY; v_gene: TRBV4-1; j_gene: TRBJ2-7
CDR3aa: ASREPGQGAGNTEAF; v_gene: TRBV5-5; j_gene: TRBJ1-1
CDR3aa: ASSRLAGEGEQY; v_gene: TRBV6-5; j_gene: TRBJ2-7
CDR3aa: ASSDRGEQF; v_gene: TRBV13; j_gene: TRBJ2-1
CDR3aa: ASSRSFGEQY; v_gene: TRBV6-5; j_gene: TRBJ2-7
CDR3aa: ASSFGDRVPTDTQY; v_gene: TRBV7-6; j_gene: TRBJ2-3
CDR3aa: ASSVGYEQF; v_gene: TRBV9; j_gene: TRBJ2-1
CDR3aa: ASSLEVTGSPYEQY; v_gene: TRBV5-6; j_gene: TRBJ2-7
CDR3aa: ASSLVPGQGNTGELF; v_gene: TRBV4-3; j_gene: TRBJ2-2
CDR3aa: ASSTSLQPQH; v_gene: TRBV19; j_gene: TRBJ1-5
CDR3aa: ASSPGHSTDTQY; v_gene: TRBV6-1; j_gene: TRBJ2-3
CDR3aa: ASSEEGAPGNIQY; v_gene: TRBV10-1; j_gene: TRBJ2-4
CDR3aa: ASSPPEAALSNQPQH; v_gene: TRBV18; j_gene: TRBJ1-5
CDR3aa: ASSEREAFN; v_gene: TRBV25-1; j_gene: TRBJ2-7
CDR3aa: ASTRRGSSYNEQF; v_gene: TRBV2; j_gene: TRBJ2-1
CDR3aa: ASSLAGGITDTQY; v_gene: TRBV19; j_gene: TRBJ2-3